A selection of T cell receptor beta chains follows, all from one sample in a study of shared clonotypes between healthy human individuals. The assay was immunoSEQ multiplex PCR, and TCRdb's table has in-frame clones only and misses some. The sample records a few million clones, 85% to 95% being singletons. The sequencing sample was made of naive CD4+ T cells from PBMCs. Receptors were obtained from a man aged 18 to 35 in good health. Some clones in this sample may be carry-over from other donors' samples. CDR3s include the opening cysteine and the closing phenylalanine or tryptophan. A D gene is named only where the DNA matches it firmly. A row's size may be missing; if present it is once, few, many or a size class.

V gene	D gene	clone size	J gene	CDR3 DNA	CDR3 protein
TRBV5-1	-	-	TRBJ2-7	TGCGCCAGCAGCTCCGTTCATGCGGACAGCGCGTCTCCCTACGAGCAGTACTTC	CASSSVHADSASPYEQYF
TRBV4-1	-	-	TRBJ2-1	TGCGCCAGCAGCCAAGGTCGGGTCTACAATGAGCAGTTCTTC	CASSQGRVYNEQFF
TRBV5-6	-	-	TRBJ2-3	TGTGCCAGCACGGGGTCTGGCTTAGGGTCCACAGATACGCAGTATTTT	CASTGSGLGSTDTQYF
TRBV27	-	-	TRBJ1-2	TGTGCCAGCAGGAGGGGAAGCTATGGCTACACCTTC	CASRRGSYGYTF
TRBV19	-	-	TRBJ2-7	TGTGCCAGTGGGACGGTTTACGAGCAGTACTTC	CASGTVYEQYF
TRBV27	TRBD2	-	TRBJ2-3	TGTGCCAGCACCACCAGCGGGAGGGCCGAGACAGATACGCAGTATTTT	CASTTSGRAETDTQYF
TRBV28	TRBD2	-	TRBJ2-5	TGTGCCAGCAGTCTAGGGACTAGCGGGCAAGAGACCCAGTACTTC	CASSLGTSGQETQYF
TRBV5-1	-	-	TRBJ2-7	TGCGCCAGCAGCCCAGGGTCGGGGCTAACCTACGAGCAGTACTTC	CASSPGSGLTYEQYF
TRBV25-1	TRBD2	-	TRBJ2-7	TGTGCCAGCAGTGGGGGACTAGCGGGAGAAGGCTACGAGCAGTACTTC	CASSGGLAGEGYEQYF
TRBV11-2	-	-	TRBJ1-6	TGTGCCAGTAGATATACCTCTGGGCAGGGATTGTTGTATTCACCCCTCCACTTT	CASRYTSGQGLLYSPLHF
TRBV7-2	TRBD1	-	TRBJ2-7	TGTGCCAGCAGCCCGGGACAGGGGGCTTACGAGCAGTACTTC	CASSPGQGAYEQYF
TRBV4-3	-	-	TRBJ1-2	TGCGCCAGCAGCCAAGATGCAAGCTATGGCTACACCTTC	CASSQDASYGYTF
TRBV14	-	once	TRBJ2-1	TGTGCCAGCAGCCAAAAACTCAGGGGTTCGTCCTACAATGAGCAGTTCTTC	CASSQKLRGSSYNEQFF
TRBV30	-	-	TRBJ2-1	TGTGCCTGGAACCGGGACGGAGGATACAATGAGCAGTTCTTC	CAWNRDGGYNEQFF
TRBV7-3	TRBD2	-	TRBJ2-1	TGTGCCAGCAGCTTTACAGCGGGAAGCTTCTACAATGAGCAGTTCTTC	CASSFTAGSFYNEQFF